A selection of T cell receptor beta chains follows, all from one sample in a study of identical twins. Each CDR3 protein is one row after TCRdb ran MiXCR on the 5' RACE reads. Of hundreds of thousands of distinct CDR3 sequences listed, approximately 25% are singletons. These same data were also listed under a study on T cells expressing NK-cell markers.

Input material: CD4+ T cells sorted from blood. These receptor sequences come from a woman aged 18-29 years in good health. CDR3s include the opening cysteine and the closing phenylalanine or tryptophan. The D gene is left open where the match is weak. Clone size is not always given. Where it is, it says once, few, many or a class for expanded clones.

D gene	clone size	J gene	V gene	CDR3 protein	CDR3 DNA
TRBD1	few	TRBJ1-2	TRBV12-3/TRBV12-4	CASRRDRAYYGYTF	TGTGCCAGCAGGAGGGACAGGGCCTACTATGGCTACACCTTC
-	few	TRBJ2-5	TRBV6-6	CASSSAQRETQYF	TGTGCCAGCAGTTCCGCACAGCGGGAGACCCAGTACTTC
TRBD2	-	TRBJ2-7	TRBV11-1	CASSLGRDSTSGRRDEQYF	TGTGCCAGCAGCTTAGGACGGGATTCGACTAGCGGGAGACGGGACGAGCAGTACTTC
-	few	TRBJ1-4	TRBV6-5	CASSYSKLGTNEKLFF	TGTGCCAGCAGTTACTCGAAGCTGGGGACTAATGAAAAACTGTTTTTT
-	few	TRBJ2-1	TRBV2	CASSGDPRTTSYNEQFF	TGTGCCAGCAGTGGGGACCCCAGGACTACCTCCTACAATGAGCAGTTCTTC
-	-	TRBJ2-1	TRBV7-2	CASSLVVDYNEQFF	TGTGCCAGCAGCTTAGTCGTCGATTACAATGAGCAGTTCTTC
-	-	TRBJ2-5	TRBV19	CASSIFGGGAKTQYF	TGTGCCAGTAGTATTTTTGGAGGGGGCGCCAAGACCCAGTACTTC
-	few	TRBJ2-2	TRBV20-1	CSARSLTTGELFF	TGCAGTGCCCGAAGCTTAACCACCGGGGAGCTGTTTTTT
-	few	TRBJ2-2	TRBV10-3	CAIRGDLANTGELFF	TGTGCCATCAGGGGAGACCTCGCGAACACCGGGGAGCTGTTTTTT
-	-	TRBJ1-2	TRBV20-1	CSAREVGGYGYTF	TGCAGTGCTAGAGAGGTTGGGGGCTATGGCTACACCTTC
-	-	TRBJ1-1	TRBV5-1	CASSFRVGAEMSTEAFF	TGCGCCAGCAGCTTTAGGGTCGGTGCAGAGATGAGTACTGAAGCTTTCTTT
-	few	TRBJ2-1	TRBV4-3	CASSLWTSGEQFF	TGCGCCAGCAGCCTTTGGACGAGCGGGGAGCAGTTCTTC
-	-	TRBJ1-6	TRBV12-3/TRBV12-4	CASSFLGLHSPLHF	TGTGCCAGCAGCTTCTTGGGCCTCCATTCACCCCTCCACTTT
TRBD2	few	TRBJ2-3	TRBV7-2	CASSTRLAGYTDTQYF	TGTGCCAGCAGCACCCGACTAGCGGGATACACAGATACGCAGTATTTT
-	-	TRBJ2-5	TRBV20-1	CSARFGSWQETQYF	TGCAGTGCTAGATTTGGGAGTTGGCAAGAGACCCAGTACTTC
-	-	TRBJ1-5	TRBV20-1	CSASGYSNQPQHF	TGCAGTGCTAGTGGTTATAGCAATCAGCCCCAGCATTTT
-	-	TRBJ2-5	TRBV5-5	CASSLGPTFKATQYF	TGTGCCAGCAGCTTGGGGCCTACGTTCAAGGCGACCCAGTACTTC
-	-	TRBJ2-7	TRBV7-9	CASSLGGGLTYEQYF	TGTGCCAGCAGCTTAGGCGGCGGCTTGACCTACGAGCAGTACTTC
-	-	TRBJ2-1	TRBV9	CASSTEGSGYNEQFF	TGTGCCAGCAGCACCGAAGGTAGCGGTTACAATGAGCAGTTCTTC
TRBD2	-	TRBJ2-3	TRBV11-3	CASSLSGGWVEDTQYF	TGTGCCAGCAGCCTTAGCGGGGGGTGGGTGGAAGATACGCAGTATTTT
-	few	TRBJ2-3	TRBV5-1	CASSRDGTDTQYF	TGCGCCAGCAGTCGTGATGGCACAGATACGCAGTATTTT
TRBD1	few	TRBJ2-3	TRBV7-2	CASSPRGQGWSTQYF	TGTGCCAGCAGCCCCCGGGGACAGGGGTGGTCTACGCAGTATTTT